Listed below are T cell receptor beta chains from one sample, sequenced in a study of blood T cell repertoires in COVID-19. Clones were sequenced by immunoSEQ multiplex PCR, and TCRdb holds only the in-frame ones, with some missing. This sample has 270,000 or so clones; over 70% occur once, and the top ten carry around 9.2%. Sequenced: peripheral blood. These receptors all come from a human donor in a cohort sampled during active COVID-19. Both conserved end residues are part of each CDR3. Each record gives: V gene, D gene, J gene, clone size, CDR3 DNA, CDR3 protein. A D gene is named only where the DNA matches it firmly. Clone size is shown for a subset of rows, as once, few, many or a class of expanded clone.

v_gene: TRBV13; d_gene: TRBD2; j_gene: TRBJ2-1; abundance: -; CDR3nt: TGTGCCAGCAGCTTAGGTTATCGCGGGAGTATCAATGAGCAGTTCTTC; CDR3aa: CASSLGYRGSINEQFF
v_gene: TRBV19; d_gene: TRBD1; j_gene: TRBJ1-5; abundance: -; CDR3nt: TGTGCCAGTAGTATTTCGGCAGGGGGCCAGCCCCAGCATTTT; CDR3aa: CASSISAGGQPQHF
v_gene: TRBV3-1/TRBV3-2; d_gene: -; j_gene: TRBJ2-7; abundance: -; CDR3nt: TGTGCCACCCGGCCACAGGAGTCGAGAGAGCAGTACTTC; CDR3aa: CATRPQESREQYF
v_gene: TRBV18; d_gene: -; j_gene: TRBJ1-4; abundance: few; CDR3nt: TGTGCCAGCTCACCCGGGGCAACTAATGAAAAACTGTTTTTT; CDR3aa: CASSPGATNEKLFF
v_gene: TRBV10-2; d_gene: TRBD1; j_gene: TRBJ1-5; abundance: -; CDR3nt: TGCGCCAGCAGGGGAGGAGGGGGCAATAGCAATCAGCCCCAGCATTTT; CDR3aa: CASRGGGGNSNQPQHF
v_gene: TRBV24-1; d_gene: TRBD1; j_gene: TRBJ1-2; abundance: -; CDR3nt: TGTGCCACCAGTGATTTAGACAGGGGAGACTATGGCTACACCTTC; CDR3aa: CATSDLDRGDYGYTF
v_gene: TRBV5-4; d_gene: TRBD1; j_gene: TRBJ2-3; abundance: -; CDR3nt: TGTGCCAGCAGCCCCGGACAGGGCACAGATACGCAGTATTTT; CDR3aa: CASSPGQGTDTQYF
v_gene: TRBV6-2/TRBV6-3; d_gene: TRBD2; j_gene: TRBJ2-3; abundance: -; CDR3nt: TGTGCCAGCAGTTACGGGGGGACCGGACTAGCGGGGAATACGCAGTATTTT; CDR3aa: CASSYGGTGLAGNTQYF
v_gene: TRBV5-1; d_gene: TRBD1; j_gene: TRBJ2-3; abundance: -; CDR3nt: TGCGCCAGCAGCTTGGCTCTCAGGGGGACCACAGATACGCAGTATTTT; CDR3aa: CASSLALRGTTDTQYF
v_gene: TRBV19; d_gene: -; j_gene: TRBJ2-1; abundance: -; CDR3nt: TGTGCTGCGTCGGGGGGCCCCCGGAAGGGAGCGGAGCAGTTCTTC; CDR3aa: CAASGGPRKGAEQFF
v_gene: TRBV4-3; d_gene: -; j_gene: TRBJ2-5; abundance: -; CDR3nt: TGCGCCAGCAGCCAAGTCTGGAGGCAAGAGACCCAGTACTTC; CDR3aa: CASSQVWRQETQYF
v_gene: TRBV19; d_gene: -; j_gene: TRBJ2-1; abundance: -; CDR3nt: TGTGCCAGTAGTACCAGACCTAGCACGAGCTCCTACAATGAGCAGTTCTTC; CDR3aa: CASSTRPSTSSYNEQFF
v_gene: TRBV19; d_gene: TRBD1; j_gene: TRBJ1-3; abundance: -; CDR3nt: TGTGCCAGTAAGGGGACAGTCGCCCGAAACACCATATATTTT; CDR3aa: CASKGTVARNTIYF
v_gene: TRBV5-1; d_gene: TRBD1; j_gene: TRBJ2-1; abundance: -; CDR3nt: TGCGCCAGCAGCTTCGCAGGGGGCGATGAGGGCGAGCAGTTCTTC; CDR3aa: CASSFAGGDEGEQFF
v_gene: TRBV5-1; d_gene: -; j_gene: TRBJ2-3; abundance: few; CDR3nt: TGCGCCAGCAGCTTGGTTCAGGGTTTTGGTACAGATACGCAGTATTTT; CDR3aa: CASSLVQGFGTDTQYF
v_gene: TRBV5-1; d_gene: -; j_gene: TRBJ2-3; abundance: -; CDR3nt: TGCGCCAGCAGCTTGGACAATCGCGGGCGGGTGGATACGCAGTATTTT; CDR3aa: CASSLDNRGRVDTQYF
v_gene: TRBV5-1; d_gene: -; j_gene: TRBJ1-6; abundance: -; CDR3nt: TGCGCCAGCAGCTTGGCTGGAGATAATTCACCCCTCCACTTT; CDR3aa: CASSLAGDNSPLHF
v_gene: TRBV7-9; d_gene: -; j_gene: TRBJ1-1; abundance: -; CDR3nt: TGTGCCAGCAGTCACAGGGTTCCTGAAGCTTTCTTT; CDR3aa: CASSHRVPEAFF
v_gene: TRBV28; d_gene: -; j_gene: TRBJ1-5; abundance: -; CDR3nt: TGTGCCAGCAGTTTTAGTGTGGGCCGGGGAGCCCAGCATTTT; CDR3aa: CASSFSVGRGAQHF
v_gene: TRBV5-4; d_gene: TRBD2; j_gene: TRBJ2-3; abundance: -; CDR3nt: TGTGCCAGCAGCTCACCGACTAGCGGGGTGGTGGCAGATACGCAGTATTTT; CDR3aa: CASSSPTSGVVADTQYF
v_gene: TRBV5-4; d_gene: TRBD1; j_gene: TRBJ2-2; abundance: -; CDR3nt: TGTGCCAGCAGCTTGGACCCCGGGACAGGGGGCGGGGAGCTGTTTTTT; CDR3aa: CASSLDPGTGGGELFF
v_gene: TRBV28; d_gene: TRBD1; j_gene: TRBJ1-2; abundance: -; CDR3nt: TGTGCCAGCAGCACGACCGGGACAGCCTATGGCTACACCTTC; CDR3aa: CASSTTGTAYGYTF
v_gene: TRBV11-3; d_gene: -; j_gene: TRBJ2-1; abundance: -; CDR3nt: TGTGCCAGCAGCTTACAGGGCGGGAACTACAATGAGCAGTTCTTC; CDR3aa: CASSLQGGNYNEQFF
v_gene: TRBV5-1; d_gene: -; j_gene: TRBJ2-7; abundance: -; CDR3nt: TGCGCCAGCAGCTTGGATGGCAGCTCCTACGAGCAGTACTTC; CDR3aa: CASSLDGSSYEQYF
v_gene: TRBV5-1; d_gene: TRBD1; j_gene: TRBJ1-4; abundance: many; CDR3nt: TGCGCCAGCAGCTTCGCAGGGGGACGGGATGAAAAACTGTTTTTT; CDR3aa: CASSFAGGRDEKLFF
v_gene: TRBV5-1; d_gene: -; j_gene: TRBJ2-4; abundance: -; CDR3nt: TGCGCCAGCAGCTTGGGATTGACTCTAGCCAAAAACATTCAGTACTTC; CDR3aa: CASSLGLTLAKNIQYF
v_gene: TRBV7-9; d_gene: -; j_gene: TRBJ1-1; abundance: once; CDR3nt: TGTGCCAGCAGCTTAGTTGTAGGGGCGGGGACTGAAGCTTTCTTT; CDR3aa: CASSLVVGAGTEAFF
v_gene: TRBV27; d_gene: -; j_gene: TRBJ1-1; abundance: once; CDR3nt: TGTGCCAGCAGTTTATTAAGCATCAACACTGAAGCTTTCTTT; CDR3aa: CASSLLSINTEAFF
v_gene: TRBV4-1; d_gene: TRBD2; j_gene: TRBJ2-4; abundance: -; CDR3nt: TGCGCCAGCAGCGAAGAGGCTAGCGGGAGGATCTTAGCCAAAAACATTCAGTACTTC; CDR3aa: CASSEEASGRILAKNIQYF
v_gene: TRBV6-5; d_gene: -; j_gene: TRBJ2-2; abundance: -; CDR3nt: TGTGCCAGTAAGACAGCGAACACCGGGGAGCTGTTTTTT; CDR3aa: CASKTANTGELFF
v_gene: TRBV12-5; d_gene: TRBD2; j_gene: TRBJ2-1; abundance: -; CDR3nt: TGTGCTAGTGGTTTGACGACTAGCGGGAGGACCCTACGCAATGAGCAGTTCTTC; CDR3aa: CASGLTTSGRTLRNEQFF
v_gene: TRBV27; d_gene: TRBD2; j_gene: TRBJ2-5; abundance: -; CDR3nt: TGTGCCAGCGGATCCTACGCGGGAGGTCGGACCCAGTACTTC; CDR3aa: CASGSYAGGRTQYF
v_gene: TRBV7-9; d_gene: -; j_gene: TRBJ2-7; abundance: -; CDR3nt: TGTGCCAGCACCACCTCGACGGGCTACGAGCAGTACTTC; CDR3aa: CASTTSTGYEQYF
v_gene: TRBV28; d_gene: -; j_gene: TRBJ1-2; abundance: -; CDR3nt: TGTGCCAGCAGTTTATTCGGGAACGGCTACACCTTC; CDR3aa: CASSLFGNGYTF
v_gene: TRBV7-8; d_gene: -; j_gene: TRBJ2-7; abundance: -; CDR3nt: TGTGCCAGCAGCTTACAGGGAACCTACGAGCAGTACTTC; CDR3aa: CASSLQGTYEQYF
v_gene: TRBV10-3; d_gene: -; j_gene: TRBJ1-4; abundance: -; CDR3nt: TGTGCCATCAGTGACCCCAGGGAGGGGGTGGGACTGTTTTTT; CDR3aa: CAISDPREGVGLFF
v_gene: TRBV6-5; d_gene: -; j_gene: TRBJ2-7; abundance: -; CDR3nt: TGTGCCAGCAGTTACTCCAGGGACTCCTACGAGCAGTACTTC; CDR3aa: CASSYSRDSYEQYF
v_gene: TRBV24-1; d_gene: -; j_gene: TRBJ1-2; abundance: -; CDR3nt: TGTGCCACCAGTGACCTAGGATATGGCTACACCTTC; CDR3aa: CATSDLGYGYTF
v_gene: TRBV5-1; d_gene: -; j_gene: TRBJ2-1; abundance: -; CDR3nt: TGCGCCAGCAGCCGAGGGAGTTACAATGAGCAGTTCTTC; CDR3aa: CASSRGSYNEQFF
v_gene: TRBV5-3; d_gene: -; j_gene: TRBJ2-7; abundance: once; CDR3nt: TGTGCCAGAAGCCACACAGCGGGCCTCCCCTCCTACGAGCAGTACTTC; CDR3aa: CARSHTAGLPSYEQYF
v_gene: TRBV5-1; d_gene: TRBD1; j_gene: TRBJ2-1; abundance: once; CDR3nt: TGCGCCAGCACCCGAGGGACAGCTAACAATGAGCAGTTCTTC; CDR3aa: CASTRGTANNEQFF
v_gene: TRBV12-3/TRBV12-4; d_gene: TRBD2; j_gene: TRBJ2-7; abundance: -; CDR3nt: TGTGCCAGCAGTTTAGGGGGGAGGGGCGAGCAGTACTTC; CDR3aa: CASSLGGRGEQYF